A selection of T cell receptor beta chains follows, all from one sample in a study of blood T cell repertoires in COVID-19. Only in-frame clones appear in the TCRdb table, and some are missing; sequencing was by immunoSEQ multiplex PCR. The data show some 68,000 clones, roughly 89% seen once. The sample taken for sequencing was peripheral blood. These receptors originate from a man between 50 and 59 years old with active COVID-19. Both conserved end residues are part of each CDR3. D genes are given only for firm matches. A row's size may be missing; if present it is once, few, many or a size class.

cdr3_nt: TGCGCCAGCAGCCAAGATTGGGAAGCGGCGAACACCGGGGAGCTGTTTTTT
cdr3_aa: CASSQDWEAANTGELFF
clone_size: few
j_call: TRBJ2-2
v_call: TRBV4-1
d_call: .

cdr3_nt: TGCGCCAGCAGCCAAGACGGGTCCGGGACCCAGTACTTC
cdr3_aa: CASSQDGSGTQYF
clone_size: .
j_call: TRBJ2-5
v_call: TRBV4-1
d_call: .

cdr3_nt: TGTGCCAGCAGCCAAGATAAAAATTACGGGGAGCTGTTTTTT
cdr3_aa: CASSQDKNYGELFF
clone_size: .
j_call: TRBJ2-2
v_call: TRBV4-2
d_call: .

cdr3_nt: TGTGCCAGCAGCCCCGGGACAGGGTATGGGCCCCAGCATTTT
cdr3_aa: CASSPGTGYGPQHF
clone_size: .
j_call: TRBJ1-5
v_call: TRBV6-5
d_call: TRBD1

cdr3_nt: TGTGCCAGCAGTGAAGCGGTGGGCTATCCCGCAGATACGCAGTATTTT
cdr3_aa: CASSEAVGYPADTQYF
clone_size: .
j_call: TRBJ2-3
v_call: TRBV6-1
d_call: .

cdr3_nt: TGCGCCAGCAGCTTGAGGGGTCGTGAAGAGACCCAGTACTTC
cdr3_aa: CASSLRGREETQYF
clone_size: .
j_call: TRBJ2-5
v_call: TRBV5-1
d_call: .

cdr3_nt: TGTGCCAGCAGCCGAGTTGCGGCTAGCGGGACGCAGTTCTTC
cdr3_aa: CASSRVAASGTQFF
clone_size: once
j_call: TRBJ2-1
v_call: TRBV3-1/TRBV3-2
d_call: TRBD2

cdr3_nt: TGTGCCAGCAGCATAGTCACTAGCGGGGGGGCGACCAATGAGCAGTTCTTC
cdr3_aa: CASSIVTSGGATNEQFF
clone_size: .
j_call: TRBJ2-1
v_call: TRBV7-2
d_call: TRBD2

cdr3_nt: TGTGCCAGCGGACGGACAGAAAACTATGGCTACACCTTC
cdr3_aa: CASGRTENYGYTF
clone_size: .
j_call: TRBJ1-2
v_call: TRBV2
d_call: .

cdr3_nt: TGTGCCACCAGCAGAGATCATAGAAGCCTCCATCAGCCCCAGCATTTT
cdr3_aa: CATSRDHRSLHQPQHF
clone_size: .
j_call: TRBJ1-5
v_call: TRBV15
d_call: .

cdr3_nt: TGTGCCAGCAGCTTAAAACCAGGCCTGGCCACTGAAGCTTTCTTT
cdr3_aa: CASSLKPGLATEAFF
clone_size: .
j_call: TRBJ1-1
v_call: TRBV7-2
d_call: .

cdr3_nt: TGTGCCAGCAGCGTAGGTTCAGGGAAAGAGACCCAGTACTTC
cdr3_aa: CASSVGSGKETQYF
clone_size: .
j_call: TRBJ2-5
v_call: TRBV9
d_call: .

cdr3_nt: TGTGCCAGCAGCCTTAAGAGCTTTAACTATGGCTACACCTTC
cdr3_aa: CASSLKSFNYGYTF
clone_size: .
j_call: TRBJ1-2
v_call: TRBV3-1/TRBV3-2
d_call: .

cdr3_nt: TGTGCCAGCAGTTCAGGGGACGGGCCCCAGCATTTT
cdr3_aa: CASSSGDGPQHF
clone_size: .
j_call: TRBJ1-5
v_call: TRBV5-8
d_call: .

cdr3_nt: TGTGCCAGCAGCAAAGGGGGACTAGCGGGGTATCTAGCCAAAAACATTCAGTACTTC
cdr3_aa: CASSKGGLAGYLAKNIQYF
clone_size: .
j_call: TRBJ2-4
v_call: TRBV13
d_call: TRBD2

cdr3_nt: TGTGCCAGTACTCCAGGGGACCGCCTTCCCGATGGCTACACCTTC
cdr3_aa: CASTPGDRLPDGYTF
clone_size: once
j_call: TRBJ1-2
v_call: TRBV19
d_call: .

cdr3_nt: TGTGCCAGCAGCTTAGTGACCCCAGGGAATACTGAAGCTTTCTTT
cdr3_aa: CASSLVTPGNTEAFF
clone_size: .
j_call: TRBJ1-1
v_call: TRBV5-6
d_call: .

cdr3_nt: TGTGCCAGCAGCCCCTCCGACAGCGGGGGTCTGAATGAGCAGTTCTTC
cdr3_aa: CASSPSDSGGLNEQFF
clone_size: .
j_call: TRBJ2-1
v_call: TRBV4-2
d_call: TRBD2

cdr3_nt: TGTGCCAGCAGCTCCTCCGCGACAGGGGTCCGATACAATGAGCAGTTCTTC
cdr3_aa: CASSSSATGVRYNEQFF
clone_size: .
j_call: TRBJ2-1
v_call: TRBV5-4
d_call: TRBD1

cdr3_nt: TGTGCCAGCAGTTCACAGGGGATGAACACTGAAGCTTTCTTT
cdr3_aa: CASSSQGMNTEAFF
clone_size: .
j_call: TRBJ1-1
v_call: TRBV6-5
d_call: TRBD1

cdr3_nt: TGTGCCAGCTCACCAAGGGGCAACAATTCACCCCTCCACTTT
cdr3_aa: CASSPRGNNSPLHF
clone_size: .
j_call: TRBJ1-6
v_call: TRBV18
d_call: .

cdr3_nt: TGTGCCAGCAGCAGACAGGCTTTCACCGGGGAGCTGTTTTTT
cdr3_aa: CASSRQAFTGELFF
clone_size: .
j_call: TRBJ2-2
v_call: TRBV11-3
d_call: .

cdr3_nt: TGCGCCAGCAGCTACGCTCCACCGGGACAGGGAATGAGCACAGATACGCAGTATTTT
cdr3_aa: CASSYAPPGQGMSTDTQYF
clone_size: .
j_call: TRBJ2-3
v_call: TRBV5-1
d_call: TRBD1

cdr3_nt: TGTGCCAGCAGCGTTCGGGACAGGGGCCGGGGTGAGCAGTTCTTC
cdr3_aa: CASSVRDRGRGEQFF
clone_size: .
j_call: TRBJ2-1
v_call: TRBV11-1
d_call: TRBD1

cdr3_nt: TGTGCCTCTTGGCGGGGGGGCCGTAACCCCGGGGAGCTGTTTTTT
cdr3_aa: CASWRGGRNPGELFF
clone_size: .
j_call: TRBJ2-2
v_call: TRBV2
d_call: TRBD2

cdr3_nt: TGTGCCTGGAGTCCACGCGGACTGGATTCCTACGAGCAGTACTTC
cdr3_aa: CAWSPRGLDSYEQYF
clone_size: .
j_call: TRBJ2-7
v_call: TRBV30
d_call: .

cdr3_nt: TGCGCCAGCAGCCGTTCGGGCGGGGGGCTTTACAATGAGCAGTTCTTC
cdr3_aa: CASSRSGGGLYNEQFF
clone_size: .
j_call: TRBJ2-1
v_call: TRBV4-3
d_call: TRBD2

cdr3_nt: TGCGCCAGCAGCCGGAAAGGGACAGGGGGCTCAACCGATCACAATGAGCAGTTCTTC
cdr3_aa: CASSRKGTGGSTDHNEQFF
clone_size: .
j_call: TRBJ2-1
v_call: TRBV4-1
d_call: TRBD1

cdr3_nt: TGTGCCAGCAGTGAAACAACGGAACTAGCGGGGGACCAAGAGCAGTTCTTC
cdr3_aa: CASSETTELAGDQEQFF
clone_size: .
j_call: TRBJ2-1
v_call: TRBV2
d_call: TRBD2

cdr3_nt: TGTGCCAGCAGGCCAGGGAGGGGGGACACTGAAGCTTTCTTT
cdr3_aa: CASRPGRGDTEAFF
clone_size: .
j_call: TRBJ1-1
v_call: TRBV6-5
d_call: .

cdr3_nt: TGTGCCAGCAGCGTAGGGCTCCCTTTAACCTCCTCATCGCATGAGCAGTTCTTC
cdr3_aa: CASSVGLPLTSSSHEQFF
clone_size: .
j_call: TRBJ2-1
v_call: TRBV9
d_call: .

cdr3_nt: TGTGCCAGCACCCGCCGAGGGGGGGGTACGGTCTATGGCTACACCTTC
cdr3_aa: CASTRRGGGTVYGYTF
clone_size: .
j_call: TRBJ1-2
v_call: TRBV5-4
d_call: .

cdr3_nt: TGTGCCAGCAGTTCCTCGGGACAGGGCTACGAGCAGTACTTC
cdr3_aa: CASSSSGQGYEQYF
clone_size: few
j_call: TRBJ2-7
v_call: TRBV28
d_call: TRBD1

cdr3_nt: TGTGCCAGCAGCACCACCGCGACAGGGCTCTCCGAAGCACGGTATAAAGCTTTCTTT
cdr3_aa: CASSTTATGLSEARYKAFF
clone_size: .
j_call: TRBJ1-1
v_call: TRBV21-1
d_call: .

cdr3_nt: TGTGCCAGCAGTTATGGCAGGGGAGAGACCCAGTACTTC
cdr3_aa: CASSYGRGETQYF
clone_size: .
j_call: TRBJ2-5
v_call: TRBV6-5
d_call: .

cdr3_nt: TGTGCCAGCAGTTTATACCGCGGTGAGCAGTTCTTC
cdr3_aa: CASSLYRGEQFF
clone_size: .
j_call: TRBJ2-1
v_call: TRBV27
d_call: .

cdr3_nt: TGTGCCAGCAGCCCTCCCCCGGGACTAGCGGGGGCAGATACGCAGTATTTT
cdr3_aa: CASSPPPGLAGADTQYF
clone_size: .
j_call: TRBJ2-3
v_call: TRBV7-8
d_call: TRBD2

cdr3_nt: TGTGCCAGCAGCCCTCCAGGGGTGTCTTTTGGAAACACCATATATTTT
cdr3_aa: CASSPPGVSFGNTIYF
clone_size: .
j_call: TRBJ1-3
v_call: TRBV11-2
d_call: .

cdr3_nt: TGTGCCAGCAGCGGTCCTAGCGGGGGGGCTATCTCAGATACGCAGTATTTT
cdr3_aa: CASSGPSGGAISDTQYF
clone_size: .
j_call: TRBJ2-3
v_call: TRBV21-1
d_call: .

cdr3_nt: TGTGCCATCAGTGGACCTAGCGGGGGGACTGAGCAGTTCTTC
cdr3_aa: CAISGPSGGTEQFF
clone_size: .
j_call: TRBJ2-1
v_call: TRBV10-3
d_call: TRBD2

cdr3_nt: TGCGCCAGCAGCCAAGATTCTGAAGCGGGGGGGCCATCAAATACGCAGTATTTT
cdr3_aa: CASSQDSEAGGPSNTQYF
clone_size: .
j_call: TRBJ2-3
v_call: TRBV4-1
d_call: TRBD2

cdr3_nt: TGTGCCAGCAGCCCTCCCCCTAGCGGCAATGAGCAGTTCTTC
cdr3_aa: CASSPPPSGNEQFF
clone_size: .
j_call: TRBJ2-1
v_call: TRBV7-2
d_call: TRBD2

cdr3_nt: TGTGCCAGCAGAAGCCGGACAGGGGGCACCGGGGAGCTGTTTTTT
cdr3_aa: CASRSRTGGTGELFF
clone_size: .
j_call: TRBJ2-2
v_call: TRBV6-5
d_call: TRBD1

cdr3_nt: TGTGCCAGCAGACACCCGCGGACTGCTAACTATGGCTACACCTTC
cdr3_aa: CASRHPRTANYGYTF
clone_size: few
j_call: TRBJ1-2
v_call: TRBV2
d_call: .

cdr3_nt: TGTGCCAGTAGTCCAGGGGTTTTTCGCCCCGGGGAGCTGTTTTTT
cdr3_aa: CASSPGVFRPGELFF
clone_size: .
j_call: TRBJ2-2
v_call: TRBV19
d_call: .

cdr3_nt: TGTGCCAGCAGTGATAGGGCGGGGGGGCCTCAAGATACGCAGTATTTT
cdr3_aa: CASSDRAGGPQDTQYF
clone_size: .
j_call: TRBJ2-3
v_call: TRBV6-1
d_call: TRBD2

cdr3_nt: TGTGCCAGCAGCTCGGTAACTGAAGCTTTCTTT
cdr3_aa: CASSSVTEAFF
clone_size: .
j_call: TRBJ1-1
v_call: TRBV5-6
d_call: .

cdr3_nt: TGTGCCAGCAGCTCTTCTTCAAACACCATATATTTT
cdr3_aa: CASSSSSNTIYF
clone_size: once
j_call: TRBJ1-3
v_call: TRBV6-5
d_call: .